The 29 T cell receptor beta chains presented below share a single source sample, sequenced in a study of Graves' ophthalmopathy and Graves' hyperthyroidism. Amplified TCR beta CDR3 regions were obtained using RNA transcripts as template. First-round RT-PCR relied on HTBI primers, and a second-round multiplex PCR came next. Each CDR3 protein gets one entry after TCRdb re-called the multiplex PCR reads with MiXCR. Here the sample spans 650,000 to 900,000 distinct CDR3 sequences, 40% being singletons. Input material: peripheral blood. The receptors derive from an adult man with Graves' ophthalmopathy.

Many counts were recorded for this clonotype. The chain combines TRBV29-1 with TRBJ1-2; D not certain. CDR3 length: 14 amino acids. The V gene's germline CDR1 is SQVTM and CDR2 ANQGSEA. V was cut by 0 bases and J by 8 bases, with 16 bases left in between. CDR3: CSVEDHGLQWGYTF. In DNA, the CDR3 is TGCAGCGTTGAAGATCATGGACTGCAATGGGGCTACACCTTC.

This clonotype was picked up a small number of times. This CDR3 is CASSYNSGGSYEQYF. The CDR3 DNA reads TGTGCCAGCAGCTACAATAGCGGGGGCTCCTACGAGCAGTACTTC. The chain has TRBV7-9 and TRBJ2-7; the match to TRBD2 covers 9 bases. The CDR3 runs 15 residues. Per germline, CDR1 SEHNR and CDR2 FQNEAQ (reference sequence). V trimming: 4 bases; J trimming: 0 bases; junction bases outside the gene matches: 4.

This clonotype has just one count. The chain joins TRBV15 to TRBJ1-2; 10 positions agree with TRBD1. Germline V gene data show CDR1 as LNHNV and CDR2 as YYDKDF (reference sequence). The CDR3 length is 14 residues. Trimming cost V 4 bases and J 7 bases; bases outside gene matches: 6. CDR3 in amino acids: CATSTSGTGVGYTF. The CDR3 bases are TGTGCCACCAGCACAAGTGGGACAGGGGTTGGCTACACCTTC.

The rearrangement joins TRBV7-9 to TRBJ2-7, with D tentatively TRBD1 (6 bases). Trimming left V 3 bases short and J 7 bases short, with 16 bases between. The CDR3 is made up of 14 amino acids. Germline V gene lookup returns CDR1 SEHNR and CDR2 FQNEAQ (reference sequence). CDR3 loop: CASSLLYRVVEQYF. Written as DNA, the CDR3 is TGTGCCAGCAGCTTGTTGTACAGGGTTGTAGAGCAGTACTTC.

V gene TRBV2 combines with J gene TRBJ1-1, with D possibly TRBD1 on 5 matching bases. The CDR3 extends over 17 amino acids. V lost 2 bases and J lost 0, with 16 bases in between. Germline CDR1 is SNHLY and CDR2 is FYNNEI. The CDR3 loop is CASSEQILGLLNTEAFF. For the CDR3, the DNA is TGTGCCAGCAGTGAACAAATACTGGGACTTCTGAACACTGAAGCTTTCTTT.

The chain links TRBV2 to TRBJ2-5, with D possibly matching TRBD1 (6 bases). The CDR3 has 13 residues. Germline assignment: CDR1 SNHLY and CDR2 FYNNEI. The V gene lost 5 bases and the J gene lost 11 bases, with 18 bases spanning the gap. The CDR3 nucleotides are TGTGCCAGCAGTCCCGGTTGGACAGATACGCAGTACTTC. Amino acids: CASSPGWTDTQYF.

J is TRBJ1-1 and V is TRBV6-5, with D unresolved. The CDR3 runs to 13 residues. The V gene's germline CDR1 is MNHEY and CDR2 SVGAGI. V lost 6 bases and J 6 bases, leaving 14 bases between the germline ends. CDR3 protein: CASSDVGNAEAFF. The CDR3 region has the DNA TGTGCCAGCAGCGATGTCGGTAATGCTGAAGCTTTCTTT.

This chain links TRBV10-2 with TRBJ1-1, with D perhaps TRBD1 (5 bases). Trimming took off 6 bases at V and 0 bases at J, with 8 bases between the two ends. Germline assignment: CDR1 WSHSY and CDR2 SAAADI. The CDR3 runs to 13 residues. The CDR3 protein is CASSTRVNTEAFF. CDR3 sequence (DNA): TGCGCCAGCAGCACCAGGGTGAACACTGAAGCTTTCTTT.

This clonotype was observed a few times. The chain's CDR3 is CATGGQGRLTEAFF. Written as DNA, the CDR3 is TGTGCCACCGGAGGGCAGGGCAGACTCACTGAAGCTTTCTTT. This sequence joins TRBV10-3 and TRBJ1-1; a weak D match, TRBD1 (5 bases). Germline V lookup: CDR1 ENHRY, CDR2 SYGVKD. The CDR3 is made up of 14 amino acids. With 10 bases removed from V and 4 bases from J, the gap between germline ends came to 19 bases.

On this clonotype itself: A much larger clone lies a single base off, so this may be a read error. V gene TRBV7-9 combines with J gene TRBJ1-3; no clear D gene. Germline CDR1 is SEHNR and CDR2 is FQNEAQ (reference sequence). The CDR3 runs 14 residues. The chain's CDR3 is CARSLASGGNTIYF. The DNA of the CDR3 is TGTGCCAGGAGCTTAGCGTCTGGCGGAAACACCATATATTTT.

This chain uses TRBV9 with TRBJ2-5, with TRBD1 matching 10 bases. The CDR3 contains 12 residues. The junction had 12 bases not matched to a gene; V was cut back by 8 bases and J by 14 bases. Germline V lookup: CDR1 SGDLS, CDR2 YYNGEE. CDR3 protein: CASSSDRGGSYF. CDR3 nucleotide sequence: TGTGCCAGTTCCTCGGACAGGGGGGGTTCTTACTTC.

The rearrangement joins TRBV29-1 to TRBJ2-5; 10 bases agree with TRBD1. The V segment lost 3 bases and the J segment 5 bases; nucleotides outside the gene matches: 3. Germline V gene lookup returns CDR1 SQVTM and CDR2 ANQGSEA. The CDR3 runs 13 residues. The DNA of the CDR3 is TGCAGCGTTGAGACAGGGGGCAGTGAGACCCAGTACTTC. Encoded protein: CSVETGGSETQYF.

The genes are TRBV5-1 and TRBJ2-7; 8 nucleotides match TRBD1. CDR3 length: 14 residues. J lost 3 bases, V lost 3 bases, and 5 bases had no gene match. CDR1 SGHRS and CDR2 YFSETQ come from the germline V gene. The CDR3 here is CASSWDTGGYEQYF. The CDR3 nucleotides are TGCGCCAGCAGCTGGGATACAGGGGGCTACGAGCAGTACTTC.

V is TRBV11-2 and J is TRBJ1-1; TRBD1 agrees at 7 bases. Germline CDR1 and CDR2: SGHAT and FQNNGV. J gave up 3 bases and V 11 bases, and 9 bases lay outside the gene matches. The CDR3 is 13 residues long. This CDR3 reads CAWRPDRDTEAFF. The CDR3 DNA sequence: TGTGCCTGGAGGCCTGACAGGGACACTGAAGCTTTCTTT.

A note on this clonotype: A read error is possible here, since a much larger clone lies one base away. This chain connects TRBV11-1 to TRBJ2-5; 9 bases match TRBD1. This CDR3 is 13 amino acids long. The germline CDR1 and CDR2 sequences are SGHAT and FQDESV (reference sequence). The CDR3 coding sequence is TGTGCCAGCAGCCAACAGGGGGCAAAGACCAAGTACTTC. Amino acids: CASSQQGAKTKYF.

Written as DNA, the CDR3 is TGTGCCAGCCCTTATACCGGGGAGCTGTTTTTT. Its translation is CASPYTGELFF. The V and J genes are TRBV25-1 and TRBJ2-2; D gene unclear. The CDR3 extends over 11 amino acids. V was shortened by 8 bases and J by 5 bases, with 6 bases between the two germline ends. Germline assignment: CDR1 MGHDK and CDR2 SYGVNS.

This clonotype was recorded many times. The rearrangement links TRBV29-1 to TRBJ2-5; 8 bases are shared with TRBD2. Germline V gene data show CDR1 as SQVTM and CDR2 as ANQGSEA. V trimming: 3 bases; J trimming: 11 bases; junction bases outside the gene matches: 14. The CDR3 has 14 residues. CDR3 sequence: CSVDEESVAGMQYF. The DNA for the CDR3 is TGCAGCGTTGATGAGGAGTCAGTAGCGGGGATGCAGTACTTC.

This clonotype has at least ten counts. The rearrangement uses TRBV29-1 and TRBJ1-1, with D possibly matching TRBD1 (5 bases). Trimming took off 6 bases at V and 1 base at J, with 12 bases between the two ends. Germline CDR1 SQVTM, CDR2 ANQGSEA. The CDR3 sequence is 13 residues long. CDR3 DNA sequence: TGCAGCGTAGGCCCCGGGACGAACACTGAAGCTTTCTTT. Translated, it gives CSVGPGTNTEAFF.

The V gene is TRBV15, the J gene TRBJ1-2, with a possible D match to TRBD1 (6 bases). Per germline, CDR1 LNHNV and CDR2 YYDKDF (reference sequence). V shed 5 bases and J shed 12 bases, with 19 bases lying between them. This CDR3 region has 13 residues. DNA for the CDR3: TGTGCCACCAGCCCCCGGACAGCCTCTGGAAACACCTTC. This encodes CATSPRTASGNTF.

CDR3 in amino acids: CASSIRPTEAFF. The CDR3, as DNA: TGTGCCAGCAGTATCCGGCCAACTGAAGCTTTCTTT. The rearrangement links TRBV6-2 or TRBV6-3 to TRBJ1-1; D not resolved. This CDR3 has 12 amino acids. Germline-derived CDR1 and CDR2 are MNHEY and SVGEGT. V shed 5 bases and J shed 5 bases, with 9 bases lying between them.

This clonotype was counted at least ten times. The rearrangement links TRBV7-9 to TRBJ2-5; TRBD2 matches at 16 bases. Germline assignment: CDR1 SEHNR and CDR2 FQNEAQ (reference sequence). The CDR3 spans 16 residues. Trimming cost V 4 bases and J 4 bases; bases outside gene matches: 3. The CDR3 reads CASSSGLAGGGETQYF. The CDR3 nucleotides read TGTGCCAGCAGCTCGGGACTAGCGGGAGGGGGAGAGACCCAGTACTTC. Full variable domain (remainder filled in from reference TRBV7-9 and TRBJ2-5): DTGVSQNPRHKITKRGQNVTFRCDPISEHNRLYWYRQTLGQGPEFLTYFQNEAQLEKSRLLSDRFSAERPKGSFSTLEIQRTEQGDSAMYLCASSSGLAGGGETQYFGPGTRLLVL.

The chain is built from TRBV7-9 and TRBJ1-2; possible D gene TRBD1, 6 bases. Germline CDR1 reads SEHNR; CDR2 reads FQNEAQ (reference sequence). Trimming took off 5 bases at V and 7 bases at J, with 26 bases between the two ends. The CDR3 is 17 amino acids. The CDR3 nucleotides read TGTGCCAGCAGCCCTTCCAACGGACAGAATTCATGGGGTGGCTACACCTTC. Its translation is CASSPSNGQNSWGGYTF.

The J gene is TRBJ1-4, the V gene TRBV2; the D gene is possibly TRBD1 (5 bases). The ends were cut back, 7 bases at V and 5 bases at J, with 11 bases in the middle. The CDR3 totals 13 residues. Germline lookup yields CDR1 SNHLY and CDR2 FYNNEI. The CDR3 DNA reads as TGTGCCAGCAACAATAACAGGAATGAAAAACTGTTTTTT. Encoded protein: CASNNNRNEKLFF.

The table lists this clonotype with many counts. The V call is TRBV7-9, the J call TRBJ1-4; D may be TRBD1 (5 bases). The germline V and J ends were trimmed by 6 bases and 4 bases, with 12 bases remaining between them. The CDR3 length is 14 residues. Germline CDR1 and CDR2: SEHNR and FQNEAQ (reference sequence). In DNA, the CDR3 is TGTGCCAGCAGTAGGACTGGGGGTAATGAAAAACTGTTTTTT. Translated: CASSRTGGNEKLFF.

The chain couples TRBV25-1 to TRBJ2-5; D not certain. The DNA end is a closer match to TRBJ2-1, so the J assignment may be wrong. The germline V gene has CDR1 MGHDK and CDR2 SYGVNS. This CDR3 is 12 amino acids long. The CDR3 sequence is CASSVPGNEQFF. The DNA for the CDR3 is TGTGCCAGCAGTGTTCCCGGGAATGAGCAGTTCTTC.

In this sample, this clonotype turned up a few times. The CDR3 DNA follows: TGCAGTGCCCCAGGATGGGGCACCGGGGAGCTGTTTTTT. It codes for CSAPGWGTGELFF. This chain links TRBV20-1 with TRBJ2-2; D not certain. Germline lookup yields CDR1 DFQATT and CDR2 SNEGSKA (reference sequence). CDR3 length equals 13 residues. V dropped 6 bases and J dropped 4 bases, with 12 bases sitting between them.

The chain is built from TRBV4-1 and TRBJ2-5; TRBD2 aligns across 15 bases. The trim removed 5 bases at V and 5 bases at J, leaving 3 bases unmatched. Per germline, CDR1 MGHRA and CDR2 YSYEKL. CDR3 size: 15 residues. The chain's CDR3 is CASSGTSGRRETQYF. DNA for the CDR3: TGCGCCAGCAGCGGGACTAGCGGGAGGAGGGAGACCCAGTACTTC.

The chain links TRBV7-2 to TRBJ1-1; the D is unclear. The CDR3 sequence is 14 residues long. Trimming left V 4 bases short and J 4 bases short, with 13 bases between. The germline V gene has CDR1 SGHTA and CDR2 FQGNSA. CDR3 coding DNA: TGTGCCAGCAGCTACCGACTAGCCGGCACTGAAGCTTTCTTT. This gives the protein CASSYRLAGTEAFF.

A word on this clonotype: Lacking the conserved final phenylalanine or tryptophan, this CDR3 likely reflects a read error. It is unclear where the CDR3 begins or ends on the DNA, so no DNA is shown, and the CDR3 is as TCRdb lists it. V is TRBV20-1 and J is TRBJ2-5; the listed D gene, TRBD1, was not tested against the DNA. CDR1 is DFQATT and CDR2 is SNEGSKA in the germline V gene (reference sequence). The CDR3 is made up of 9 amino acids, end residues included. Here the CDR3 reads CSAKGTGYT.